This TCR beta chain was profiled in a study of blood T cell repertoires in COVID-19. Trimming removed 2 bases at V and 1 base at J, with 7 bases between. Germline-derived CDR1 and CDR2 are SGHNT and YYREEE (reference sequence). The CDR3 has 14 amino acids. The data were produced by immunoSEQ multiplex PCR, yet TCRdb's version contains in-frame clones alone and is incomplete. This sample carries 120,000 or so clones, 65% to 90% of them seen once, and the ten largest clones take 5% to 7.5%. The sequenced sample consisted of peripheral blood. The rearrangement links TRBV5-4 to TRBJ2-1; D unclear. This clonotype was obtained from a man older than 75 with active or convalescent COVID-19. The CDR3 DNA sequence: TGTGCCAGCAGCTTTTACGGTTCCTACAATGAGCAGTTCTTC. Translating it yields CASSFYGSYNEQFF.